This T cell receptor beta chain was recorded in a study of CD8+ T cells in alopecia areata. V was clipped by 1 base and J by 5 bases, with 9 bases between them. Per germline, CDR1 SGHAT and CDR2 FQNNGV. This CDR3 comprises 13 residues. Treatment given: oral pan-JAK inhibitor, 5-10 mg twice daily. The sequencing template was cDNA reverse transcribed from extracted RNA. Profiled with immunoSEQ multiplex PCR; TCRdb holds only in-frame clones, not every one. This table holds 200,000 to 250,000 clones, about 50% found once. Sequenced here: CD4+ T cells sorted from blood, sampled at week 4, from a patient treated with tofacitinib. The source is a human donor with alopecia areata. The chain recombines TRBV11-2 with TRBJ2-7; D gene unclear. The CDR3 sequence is CASSLALWDEQYF. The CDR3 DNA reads TGTGCCAGCAGCTTAGCCCTTTGGGACGAGCAGTACTTC.